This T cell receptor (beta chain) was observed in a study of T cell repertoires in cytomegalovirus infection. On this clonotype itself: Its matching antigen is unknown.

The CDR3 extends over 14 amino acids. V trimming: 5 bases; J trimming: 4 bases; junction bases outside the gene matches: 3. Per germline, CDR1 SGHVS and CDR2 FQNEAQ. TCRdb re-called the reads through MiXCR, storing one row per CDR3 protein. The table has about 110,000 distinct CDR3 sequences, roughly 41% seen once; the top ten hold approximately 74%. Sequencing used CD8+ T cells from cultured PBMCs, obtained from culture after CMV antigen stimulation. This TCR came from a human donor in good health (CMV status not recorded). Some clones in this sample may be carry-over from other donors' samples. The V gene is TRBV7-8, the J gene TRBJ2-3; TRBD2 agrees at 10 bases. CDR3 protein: CASSLLAGSDTQYF. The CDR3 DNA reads TGTGCCAGCAGCCTACTAGCGGGGTCAGATACGCAGTATTTT.